This T cell receptor (beta chain) was retrieved from a study of blood T cell repertoires in COVID-19. At the level of the study: Sample material is recorded as cDNA or gDNA derived from T cells, B-cell-depleted T cells, or PBMCs.

Original data processing: The assay estimated nucleated cells by amplifying reference gene primers. TCRdb's copy holds only in-frame clones and misses some; the assay was immunoSEQ multiplex PCR. V, J and clone size are those of that table, while D and trimming were read from the DNA. The table includes over 50,000 clones, approximately 84% detected once. Looked up from germline, CDR1 is MNHEY and CDR2 is SVGAGI. CDR3 length: 13 amino acids. Sequenced material: peripheral blood. This TCR was sampled from a human donor in a cohort sampled during active COVID-19. V gene TRBV6-5 combines with J gene TRBJ1-2; D not resolved. The CDR3 DNA sequence: TGTGCTAGATCCGGGGTAGCTAACTATGGCTACACCTTC. This sequence encodes CARSGVANYGYTF.